What follows are 25 T cell receptor beta chains derived from one specimen sequenced in a study of T cells in women clearing cervical HPV infection. The table came from immunoSEQ multiplex PCR; TCRdb's copy has only in-frame clones and leaves some out. This sample contains some 40,000 clones. The sequencing sample was made of blood buffy coat. Receptors were obtained from a woman aged 18-70 years with a cervical HPV16 infection that either progressed to CIN3+ or cleared (not recorded which).

A remark on this clone: The missing CDR3 end, 3 residues past where the read stops, is filled in from the germline J gene. The chain uses TRBV18 and TRBJ2-1; 9 bases map to TRBD1. V shed 5 bases and J 1 base; nucleotides not matched to a gene: 12. Germline V gene sequence: CDR1 KGHSH, CDR2 LQKENI. The CDR3 spans 18 residues. The CDR3 DNA, read in part, is TGTGCCAGCTCAACGCGTACACAGGGGGCGGGGTCCTACAATGAG. It specifies CASSTRTQGAGSYNE. In full, the CDR3 is CASSTRTQGAGSYNEQFF.

To note about this clone: Read data end 3 residues before the CDR3 end; the end is taken from the germline J gene. The chain combines TRBV18 with TRBJ1-2, with a weak D call TRBD1 (6 bases). The CDR3 has 14 amino acids. V shed 5 bases and J shed 7 bases, with 17 bases lying between them. CDR1 and CDR2 from the germline V gene are KGHSH and LQKENI. The chain's CDR3 is CASSAFSGGSGYTF. The CDR3 bases that were read are TGTGCCAGCTCAGCTTTCTCTGGGGGCTCTGGC.

As for this clone: The read ends 3 residues early relative to the CDR3; the germline J gene fills the gap. V gene TRBV5-1 combines with J gene TRBJ2-7, with D possibly being TRBD1 (5 bases). The germline V gene encodes CDR1 SGHRS and CDR2 YFSETQ. The CDR3 sequence is 12 residues long. V lost 0 bases, J lost 5 bases, and 6 bases lay in between. Incomplete CDR3 DNA: TGCGCCAGCAGCTTGGAGGGGAACGAG. Amino acids: CASSLEGNE. The entire CDR3 protein reads CASSLEGNEQYF.

With respect to this clone: The read gets to within 3 residues of the CDR3 end, and the germline J gene fills in the rest. This chain joins TRBV20-1 and TRBJ2-5, with TRBD1 matching over 7 bases. CDR3 length equals 14 residues. V dropped 3 bases and J dropped 7; count of bases not matched to a gene: 11. The V gene's germline CDR1 is DFQATT and CDR2 SNEGSKA (reference sequence). The CDR3 region is CSASFGTARGTQYF. Incomplete CDR3 DNA: TGCAGTGCTAGCTTCGGGACAGCTAGAGGGACC.

Turning to this clone: The read ends 3 residues shy of where the CDR3 ends; the end is completed using the germline J gene. The V and J genes are TRBV7-2 and TRBJ2-7, with 8 bases matching TRBD2. The CDR3 loop spans 15 amino acids. V was clipped by 5 bases and J by 1 base; unmatched bases: 7. Germline values: CDR1 SGHTA, CDR2 FQGNSA. CDR3 bases read: TGTGCCAGCAGCCTGCACGCGGGAGGATCCTACGAG. Translated: CASSLHAGGSYE. Given in full, the CDR3 is CASSLHAGGSYEQYF.

About this clone itself: The CDR3 goes on 3 residues after the read ends, and that part is filled in from the germline J gene. The chain is built from TRBV7-2 and TRBJ2-3; 7 bases fit TRBD1. Trimming cost V 4 bases and J 6 bases; bases outside gene matches: 4. Germline CDR1 is SGHTA and CDR2 is FQGNSA. The CDR3 totals 13 residues. The DNA read from the CDR3 is TGTGCCAGCAGCTCCACACAGGGGGATACG. Protein product: CASSSTQGDT. The whole CDR3 region reads CASSSTQGDTQYF. Complete variable domain (other parts from reference TRBV7-2 and TRBJ2-3): GAGVSQSPSNKVTEKGKDVELRCDPISGHTALYWYRQSLGQGLEFLIYFQGNSAPDKSGLPSDRFSAERTGGSVSTLTIQRTQQEDSAVYLCASSSTQGDTQYFGPGTRLTVL.

In the case of this clone: The read ends 3 residues before the CDR3 terminus; that terminus is restored from the germline J gene. The chain uses TRBV11-2 and TRBJ1-3; D remains unclear. Germline V gives CDR1 SGHAT, CDR2 FQNNGV. V lost 4 bases and J 4 bases, leaving 14 bases between the germline ends. The CDR3 totals 15 residues. Incomplete CDR3 DNA: TGTGCCAGCAGCTCGCTAATCTTAGGGGGAAACACC. This codes for CASSSLILGGNT. In full, the CDR3 reads CASSSLILGGNTIYF.

On this clone itself: The sequence runs out 3 residues before the end of the CDR3; the remainder is reconstructed from the germline J gene. The rearrangement uses TRBV20-1 and TRBJ1-2, with 11 bases identical to TRBD1. Germline CDR1 reads DFQATT; CDR2 reads SNEGSKA (reference sequence). The CDR3 contains 13 residues. CDR3 amino acids: CSARRTGGRAYTF. The DNA read from the CDR3 is TGCAGTGCTAGACGGACAGGGGGCAGGGCC.

The CDR3 here is CASSRQGGETQYF. The sequenced CDR3 bases are TGTGCCAGCAGCCGACAGGGGGGAGAGACC. This chain connects TRBV7-7 to TRBJ2-5; 9 bases are a match to TRBD1. The read terminates 3 residues before the CDR3 end, so the remaining end is supplied by the germline J gene. J lost 4 bases, V lost 5 bases, and 2 bases had no gene match. This CDR3 is built from 13 residues. Germline V gene data show CDR1 as SSHAT and CDR2 as FNYEAQ (reference sequence).

Details on this clone: The read comes to an end 3 residues before the CDR3 does, leaving the germline J gene to fill in the end. This chain uses TRBV19 with TRBJ2-6; no clear D gene. V lost 5 bases to trimming and J lost 4 bases, with 18 bases between them. Germline V CDR1 and CDR2: LNHDA, SQIVND (reference sequence). CDR3 length equals 17 residues. The part of the CDR3 DNA that was read is TGTGCCAGTAGTCTGTCAAGGGCCGGATTGGGGGCCAACGTC. Amino acids: CASSLSRAGLGANV. The full CDR3 sequence reads CASSLSRAGLGANVLTF.

In regard to this clone: The read terminates 3 residues ahead of where the CDR3 ends, so the germline J gene completes it. This chain links TRBV5-1 with TRBJ2-5; 15 bases match TRBD2. The CDR3 extends over 17 amino acids. CDR1 is SGHRS and CDR2 is YFSETQ in the germline V gene. Trimming at V came to 4 bases and at J to 5 bases, leaving 9 bases not matched to a gene. The sequenced part of the CDR3 DNA is TGCGCCAGCAGCGAAATGGGACTAGCGGGAGGAGGTGAGACC. The encoded protein is CASSEMGLAGGGET. The CDR3 as a whole reads CASSEMGLAGGGETQYF.

Concerning this clone itself: The DNA ends 3 residues before the CDR3 does, and the rest of the CDR3 is filled in from the germline J gene. The chain carries TRBV11-3 and TRBJ1-6; D is uncertain. Looked up from germline, CDR1 is SGHNT and CDR2 is YENEEA. The length of the CDR3 is 13 residues. V was shortened by 3 bases and J by 7 bases, with 7 bases between the two germline ends. The CDR3 bases that were read are TGTGCCAGCAGCTTCGCCAGGAATTCACCC. Translation gives CASSFARNSP. The CDR3 in its entirety is CASSFARNSPLHF.

Concerning this clone: Read data end 3 residues before the CDR3 end; the end is taken from the germline J gene. V usage is TRBV28 and J usage is TRBJ2-3; 9 positions match TRBD2. V lost 2 bases to trimming and J lost 2 bases; unmatched junction nucleotides: 8. The CDR3 contains 17 residues. The germline gives CDR1 MDHEN, CDR2 SYDVKM. The CDR3: CASSLDEREVFTDTQYF. The DNA read from the CDR3 is TGTGCCAGCAGTTTAGACGAGCGGGAGGTTTTCACAGATACG.

With respect to this clone: The CDR3 end is not reached by the read, which stops 3 residues before it; the germline J gene fills it in. The chain links TRBV12-3 or TRBV12-4 to TRBJ2-5; D might be TRBD1 (5 bases). Trimming stripped 3 bases from V and 7 bases from J, with 12 bases between. The CDR3 loop spans 13 amino acids. CDR3 region: CASSFGLRGTQYF. The DNA read from the CDR3 is TGTGCCAGCAGTTTTGGTTTAAGGGGGACC.

A word on this clone: With the read ending 3 residues before the CDR3 end, the germline J gene is used to fill in that end. The rearrangement links TRBV20-1 to TRBJ1-5, with 7 nucleotides matching TRBD1. CDR3 length: 14 residues. The germline CDR1 and CDR2 sequences are DFQATT and SNEGSKA (reference sequence). With V trimmed by 2 bases and J by 3 bases, 4 bases remained unmatched. CDR3 DNA (partial): TGCAGTGCTAGAAGGACAGGCCTCAATCAGCCC. It translates to CSARRTGLNQP. The full-length CDR3 reads as CSARRTGLNQPQHF.

CDR3 bases read: TGTGCCAGTAGTATAGTGGCCTCTGGGGCCAACGTC. Translated, it gives CASSIVASGANV. The CDR3 in its entirety is CASSIVASGANVLTF. V and J are TRBV19 and TRBJ2-6; D gene unclear. The read is 3 residues too short to cover the CDR3 end, so that end is filled in from the germline J gene. The germline V and J ends were trimmed by 1 base and 0 bases, with 4 bases remaining between them. CDR1 is LNHDA, CDR2 SQIVND, per germline (reference sequence). This CDR3 is 15 amino acids long.

As to this clone: The read terminates 3 residues ahead of where the CDR3 ends, so the germline J gene completes it. The chain joins TRBV6-2 or TRBV6-3 to TRBJ1-5, with a tentative D call TRBD1 (6 bases). CDR1 and CDR2 (germline): MNHEY, SVGEGT. The CDR3 has 13 amino acids. The CDR3 here is CASSGTQQGPQHF. The sequenced CDR3 bases are TGTGCCAGCAGTGGAACTCAACAGGGTCCC.

In the case of this clone: The missing CDR3 end, 3 residues past where the read stops, is filled in from the germline J gene. J is TRBJ2-1 and V is TRBV5-1, with 10 bases fitting TRBD1. Trimming cost V 6 bases and J 8 bases; bases outside gene matches: 11. Germline loops: CDR1 SGHRS, CDR2 YFSETQ. The CDR3 contains 15 residues. The sequenced CDR3 bases are TGCGCCAGCAAACTTTCCGGGACAGGGGCCCATGAG. This sequence encodes CASKLSGTGAHE. The entire CDR3 sequence reads CASKLSGTGAHEQFF.

On this clone itself: The read ends 3 residues shy of where the CDR3 ends; the end is completed using the germline J gene. The genes are TRBV12-5 and TRBJ2-1; D gene ambiguous. Trimming left V 7 bases short and J 8 bases short, with 9 bases between. Germline V gene lookup returns CDR1 LGHNT and CDR2 FRNRAP. The CDR3 runs to 11 residues. CDR3 amino acids: CASAVSYEQFF. The sequenced CDR3 bases are TGTGCTAGTGCAGTAAGTTATGAG.

As to this clone: The read comes to an end 3 residues before the CDR3 does, leaving the germline J gene to fill in the end. The chain couples TRBV7-2 to TRBJ2-2, with a tentative D call TRBD1 (5 bases). Germline V gene data show CDR1 as SGHTA and CDR2 as FQGNSA. This CDR3 has 13 amino acids. V lost 5 bases to trimming and J lost 6 bases, with 10 bases between them. CDR3 DNA (partial): TGTGCCAGCAGCCAGGGCCGGTCCGGGGAG. It encodes CASSQGRSGE. The CDR3 in full is CASSQGRSGELFF.

For this clone: Sequencing ends 3 residues short of the CDR3 end; the germline J gene provides the rest. The genes are TRBV20-1 and TRBJ2-7; 9 bases are a match to TRBD2. The CDR3 runs to 16 residues. Trimming at V came to 4 bases and at J to 1 base, leaving 11 bases not matched to a gene. The germline V gene has CDR1 DFQATT and CDR2 SNEGSKA (reference sequence). The CDR3 is CSAKRGLARISYEQYF. CDR3 bases read: TGCAGTGCTAAAAGGGGACTAGCTAGGATATCCTACGAG.

Turning to this clone: The read ends 3 residues early relative to the CDR3; the germline J gene fills the gap. The chain employs TRBV11-3 and TRBJ2-1; D unresolved. V lost 0 bases and J lost 6, with 6 bases in between. Germline-derived CDR1 and CDR2 are SGHNT and YENEEA. This CDR3 spans 13 amino acids. The CDR3 bases that were read are TGTGCCAGCAGCTTAGATCAGGTCAATGAG. It is translated as CASSLDQVNE. Given in full, the CDR3 is CASSLDQVNEQFF.

For this clone: The DNA ends 3 residues before the CDR3 does, and the rest of the CDR3 is filled in from the germline J gene. The chain recombines TRBV4-2 with TRBJ1-6; the D gene is possibly TRBD1 (5 bases). The V gene lost 1 base and the J gene lost 7 bases, with 8 bases spanning the gap. The CDR3 runs 14 residues. Germline loops: CDR1 LGHNA, CDR2 YNFKEQ. The CDR3 sequence: CASSQGGDNSPLHF. CDR3 DNA, as far as it was read: TGTGCCAGCAGCCAAGGGGGGGACAATTCACCC.

A remark on this clone: The CDR3 goes on 3 residues after the read ends, and that part is filled in from the germline J gene. The chain recombines TRBV7-9 with TRBJ1-2; a weak D match, TRBD1 (5 bases). The CDR3 totals 15 residues. CDR1 is SEHNR and CDR2 is FQNEAQ in the germline V gene (reference sequence). The CDR3 region is CASRSGTSGHYEYTF. The DNA read from the CDR3 is TGTGCCAGCAGGTCCGGGACTAGCGGCCACTACGAG. The complete variable domain, with remaining parts taken from reference TRBV7-9 and TRBJ1-2, reads DTGVSQNPRHKITKRGQNVTFRCDPISEHNRLYWYRQTLGQGPEFLTYFQNEAQLEKSRLLSDRFSAERPKGSFSTLEIQRTEQGDSAMYLCASRSGTSGHYEYTFGSGTRLTVV.

Points on this clone: The CDR3 extends 3 residues past the end of the read, so its final part is completed from the germline J gene. The chain has TRBV5-1 and TRBJ2-1; 12 positions agree with TRBD2. V lost 5 bases and J lost 4; bases outside the gene matches: 13. CDR3 length equals 18 residues. Germline V gene lookup returns CDR1 SGHRS and CDR2 YFSETQ. CDR3 DNA (partial): TGCGCCAGCAGTGCTCTACCTCTGGGACTAGCGGGTTACAATGAG. Residues: CASSALPLGLAGYNE. The entire CDR3 reads CASSALPLGLAGYNEQFF.